A single sample is the source of the 20 T cell receptor beta chains below, sequenced in a study of blood T cell repertoires in COVID-19 (dated by TCRdb to about 2020). The library was prepared using the immunoSEQ multiplex PCR assay. TCRdb mirrors the immuneACCESS table, restricted to in-frame sequences. Some clones are absent from its copies; in checked studies, under half trace to an unresolved V gene, and the reason for the others is unknown. The sample has 110,000 or so clones on record, approximately 80% of them singletons. Roughly 8% of the sample is taken by the ten largest. The sequencing input was peripheral blood. The receptors stem from a woman between 40 and 50 years old with acute or convalescent COVID-19.

V gene TRBV19 combines with J gene TRBJ2-6, with no clear D. The CDR3 runs 17 residues. Between the trimmed V and J ends, which lost 3 bases and 1 base, there was a span of 13 bases. The germline V gene has CDR1 LNHDA and CDR2 SQIVND (reference sequence). The CDR3: CASSIGTVTSGANVLTF. DNA of the CDR3: TGTGCCAGTAGTATCGGTACAGTTACGTCTGGGGCCAACGTCCTGACTTTC.

The chain has TRBV27 and TRBJ2-2; 10 nucleotides match TRBD2. The CDR3 loop spans 14 amino acids. Germline V gene data show CDR1 as MNHEY and CDR2 as SMNVEV (reference sequence). Trimming took 9 bases from V and 5 from J; bases not matched to a gene: 6. CDR3 bases: TGTGCCAGTTCTAGACTAGCGGGTACCGGGGAGCTGTTTTTT. Translation gives CASSRLAGTGELFF.

This clone was seen only a few times. The chain uses TRBV5-6 and TRBJ1-6; D gene unclear. The CDR3 has 12 amino acids. The V end was cut by 2 bases, the J end by 10 bases, with 7 bases between. Germline CDR1 is SGHDT and CDR2 is YYEEEE. CDR3 bases: TGTGCCAGCAGCTTTGGTCGGTCACCCCTCCACTTT. It codes for CASSFGRSPLHF.

This chain connects TRBV10-3 to TRBJ2-7; 7 bases fit TRBD2. In germline, CDR1 is ENHRY, CDR2 SYGVKD. The CDR3 spans 13 residues. Trimming removed 6 bases from V and 5 bases from J; junction bases left unmatched: 7. The CDR3 sequence: CAISGGINDEQYF. In nucleotides, the CDR3 is TGTGCCATCAGCGGGGGGATTAACGACGAGCAGTACTTC.

CDR3: CASSIEGKVGEKLFF. The CDR3 bases are TGTGCCAGTAGTATTGAGGGAAAGGTCGGTGAAAAACTGTTTTTT. The V call is TRBV19, the J call TRBJ1-4; D remains unclear. Germline CDR1 LNHDA, CDR2 SQIVND (reference sequence). V was cut by 3 bases and J by 7 bases, with 15 bases left in between. CDR3 size: 15 residues.

This clone came up once. The V call is TRBV4-1, the J call TRBJ1-2; 7 bases map to TRBD1. Germline CDR1 and CDR2: MGHRA and YSYEKL. The length of the CDR3 is 13 residues. The J segment lost 8 bases and the V segment lost 4 bases, leaving 7 bases of the junction unmatched. The DNA of the CDR3 is TGCGCCAGCAGCCTCCTACAGACAGGGGGCTACACCTTC. Translated, it gives CASSLLQTGGYTF.

The chain has TRBV7-2 and TRBJ1-1; tentatively, D is TRBD1 (6 bases). Germline CDR1 and CDR2: SGHTA and FQGNSA. The CDR3 runs 16 residues. Trimming took 1 base from V and 6 from J, leaving 18 bases between them. The CDR3, as DNA: TGTGCCAGCAGCTTAGGTTCTCCAGCCTCAGGGGCTGAAGCTTTCTTT. Translation: CASSLGSPASGAEAFF.

The CDR3 DNA follows: TGCGCCAGCAGCTTGACGGGGGAAAGCACAGATACGCAGTATTTT. Amino acid sequence: CASSLTGESTDTQYF. This chain connects TRBV5-1 to TRBJ2-3, with D perhaps matching TRBD2 (6 bases). The CDR3 covers 15 residues. V shed 1 base and J shed 0 bases, with 9 bases lying between them. CDR1 and CDR2 (germline): SGHRS, YFSETQ.

This chain connects TRBV7-2 to TRBJ2-7; TRBD2 matches at 10 bases. The ends lost 1 base at V and 7 bases at J; junction bases unmatched: 4. There are 14 residues in the CDR3. Per the germline V gene, CDR1 is SGHTA and CDR2 is FQGNSA. The CDR3 loop reads CASSLVQRGGEQYF. As DNA, the CDR3 is TGTGCCAGCAGCTTAGTCCAGCGGGGGGGTGAGCAGTACTTC.

This clone appeared a few times. This chain connects TRBV7-3 to TRBJ1-1; no firm D call. V was clipped by 2 bases and J by 3 bases, with 7 bases between them. The germline CDR1 and CDR2 sequences are SGHTA and FQGTGA. The CDR3 is 13 residues long. The CDR3 sequence: CASSLHGDTEAFF. CDR3 nucleotides: TGTGCCAGCAGCTTACACGGGGACACTGAAGCTTTCTTT.

There are a few counts of this clone. This chain connects TRBV2 to TRBJ1-2, with TRBD1 as a possible D gene (6 bases). The CDR3 is 16 residues long. The germline gives CDR1 SNHLY, CDR2 FYNNEI. Trimming removed 5 bases from V and 0 bases from J, with 16 bases in between. The CDR3 loop reads CASSLTGTPSNYGYTF. CDR3 DNA sequence: TGTGCCAGCAGTTTGACAGGCACCCCATCTAACTATGGCTACACCTTC.

The gene calls are TRBV4-3 and TRBJ2-7; the match to TRBD2 covers 7 bases. The length of the CDR3 is 15 residues. J lost 5 bases, V lost 4 bases, and 11 bases had no gene match. Germline V lookup: CDR1 LGHNA, CDR2 YSLEER. CDR3 residues: CASSRGKGLSHEQYF. In nucleotides, the CDR3 is TGCGCCAGCAGCCGGGGAAAGGGACTATCGCACGAGCAGTACTTC.

Points on this clone: Given a much more abundant clone one base away, this may be a read error. The rearrangement links TRBV7-2 to TRBJ1-5, with D uncertain. Per the germline V gene, CDR1 is SGHTA and CDR2 is FQGNSA. The CDR3 spans 15 residues. The germline V and J ends were trimmed by 1 base and 2 bases, with 9 bases remaining between them. The CDR3 coding sequence is TGTGCCAGCAGCTTAGACGGGGAAGGCAATCAGCCCCAGCATTTT. Its protein product is CASSLDGEGNQPQHF.

The J gene is TRBJ2-3, the V gene TRBV10-2, with D unresolved. Deletions cut 6 bases from V and 2 bases from J, with 9 bases between. The CDR3 is 13 amino acids. The germline V gene has CDR1 WSHSY and CDR2 SAAADI. The CDR3, as DNA: TGCGCCAGCAGGTTGTCAAACACAGATACGCAGTATTTT. Protein: CASRLSNTDTQYF.

The chain uses TRBV7-2 and TRBJ2-7; TRBD1 matches 8 bases. The junction had 7 bases not matched to a gene; V was cut back by 4 bases and J by 2 bases. The germline V gene has CDR1 SGHTA and CDR2 FQGNSA. CDR3 length equals 15 residues. CDR3 nucleotide sequence: TGTGCCAGCAGCTCCTCGACAGGGGCTCCCTACGAGCAGTACTTC. It translates to CASSSSTGAPYEQYF.

To note about this clone: Additional DNA sequences in this sample encode the identical CDR3. The V gene is TRBV5-6, the J gene TRBJ1-1; 7 bases match TRBD1. V dropped 0 bases and J dropped 1; count of bases not matched to a gene: 3. The CDR3 sequence is 15 residues long. Germline-derived CDR1 and CDR2 are SGHDT and YYEEEE. CDR3 coding DNA: TGTGCCAGCAGCTTGGGACAGGGTGGGAACACTGAAGCTTTCTTT. Translated: CASSLGQGGNTEAFF.

The V call is TRBV5-5, the J call TRBJ2-2; D is possibly TRBD2 (5 bases). Trimming took 1 base from V and 0 from J, leaving 10 bases between them. The CDR3 covers 16 residues. Germline loops: CDR1 SGHKS, CDR2 YYEKEE (reference sequence). The CDR3 DNA reads TGTGCCAGCAGCTTGAAGCTAGCTTCGAACACCGGGGAGCTGTTTTTT. This encodes CASSLKLASNTGELFF.

The genes are TRBV27 and TRBJ2-4; the match to TRBD1 covers 8 bases. J was trimmed by 3 bases and V by 6 bases; bases with no gene match: 7. The CDR3 is 15 amino acids. CDR1 MNHEY and CDR2 SMNVEV come from the germline V gene (reference sequence). This CDR3 is CASSPDRVSKNIQYF. The CDR3 DNA reads TGTGCCAGCAGCCCGGACAGGGTGAGCAAAAACATTCAGTACTTC.

CDR3 in DNA: TGTGCCAGCAGCTTAGGGGCGGGGAGGCCATCCAATGAGCAGTTCTTC. Encoded protein: CASSLGAGRPSNEQFF. This chain links TRBV7-9 with TRBJ2-1; maybe TRBD2 (6 bases). Per the germline V gene, CDR1 is SEHNR and CDR2 is FQNEAQ (reference sequence). V gave up 1 base and J gave up 6 bases, with 16 bases separating them. This CDR3 spans 16 amino acids.

The rearrangement links TRBV7-9 to TRBJ2-3, with TRBD2 matching 7 bases. The CDR3 has 15 amino acids. The V gene's germline CDR1 is SEHNR and CDR2 FQNEAQ (reference sequence). Losses at the gene ends were 0 bases for V and 4 bases for J; bases not matched to a gene: 4. The DNA for the CDR3 is TGTGCCAGCAGCTTAGCGGGGGGGTCCCCAGATACGCAGTATTTT. This translates into CASSLAGGSPDTQYF.